This TCR beta chain was found in a study of shared clonotypes between healthy human individuals. Overall study results and limits: As a rule, naive subsets had a larger estimated richness than memory subsets. Clonotypes shared by all four sorted-subset donors had higher generation probabilities than non-shared clonotypes.

Clones were read by immunoSEQ multiplex PCR, and TCRdb kept only the in-frame ones, dropping some. The sample lists 950,000 to 1,100,000 clones; more than 75% were seen once. The CDR3 loop spans 15 amino acids. Trimming left V 2 bases short and J 6 bases short, with 14 bases between. Germline CDR1 and CDR2: SNHLY and FYNNEI. With regard to this clone: Its antigen is still unknown.

Sequencing was done on a sample of memory CD4+ T cells from PBMCs. Stated subset: CD45RA-negative fraction. The receptor was isolated from a man between 18 and 29 years old in good health. Some clones in this sample may be carry-over from other donors' samples. The chain recombines TRBV2 with TRBJ1-5, with D maybe TRBD1 (5 bases). The CDR3 coding sequence is TGTGCCAGCAGTGAATCAGGGTTTCAGATTCAGCCCCAGCATTTT. As protein: CASSESGFQIQPQHF.